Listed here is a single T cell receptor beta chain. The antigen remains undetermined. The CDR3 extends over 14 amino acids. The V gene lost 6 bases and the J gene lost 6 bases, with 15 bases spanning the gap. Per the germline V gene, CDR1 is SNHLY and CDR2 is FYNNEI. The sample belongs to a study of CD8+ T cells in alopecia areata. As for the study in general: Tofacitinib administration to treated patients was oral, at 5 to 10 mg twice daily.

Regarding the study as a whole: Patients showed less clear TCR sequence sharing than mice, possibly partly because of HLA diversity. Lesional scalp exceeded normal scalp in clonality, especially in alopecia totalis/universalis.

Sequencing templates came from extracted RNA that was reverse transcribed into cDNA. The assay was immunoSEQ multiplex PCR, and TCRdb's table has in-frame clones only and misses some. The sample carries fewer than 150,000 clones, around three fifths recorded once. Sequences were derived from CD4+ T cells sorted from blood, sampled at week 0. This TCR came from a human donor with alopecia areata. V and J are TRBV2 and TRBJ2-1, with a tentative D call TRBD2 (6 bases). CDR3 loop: CASSPNNGGNEQFF. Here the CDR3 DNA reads TGTGCCAGCAGCCCGAACAACGGGGGCAATGAGCAGTTCTTC.